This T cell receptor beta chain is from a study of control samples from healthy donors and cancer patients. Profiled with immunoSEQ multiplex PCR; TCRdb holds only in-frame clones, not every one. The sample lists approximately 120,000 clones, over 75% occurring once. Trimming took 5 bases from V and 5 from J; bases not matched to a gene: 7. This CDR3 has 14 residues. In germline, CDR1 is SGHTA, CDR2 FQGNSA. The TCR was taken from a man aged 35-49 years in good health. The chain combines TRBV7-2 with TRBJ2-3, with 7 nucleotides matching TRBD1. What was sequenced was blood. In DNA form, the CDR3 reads TGTGCCAGCAGCCCCGACAGGGTAGGAGATACGCAGTATTTT. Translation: CASSPDRVGDTQYF. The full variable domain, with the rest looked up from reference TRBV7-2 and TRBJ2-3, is GAGVSQSPSNKVTEKGKDVELRCDPISGHTALYWYRQSLGQGLEFLIYFQGNSAPDKSGLPSDRFSAERTGGSVSTLTIQRTQQEDSAVYLCASSPDRVGDTQYFGPGTRLTVL.